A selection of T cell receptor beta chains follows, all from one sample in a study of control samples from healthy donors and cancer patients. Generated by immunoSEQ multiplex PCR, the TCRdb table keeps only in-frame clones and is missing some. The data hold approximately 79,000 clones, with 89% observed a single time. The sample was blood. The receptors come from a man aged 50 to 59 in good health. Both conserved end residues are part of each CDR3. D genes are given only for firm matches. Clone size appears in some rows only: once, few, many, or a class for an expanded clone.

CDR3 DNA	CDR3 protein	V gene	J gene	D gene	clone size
TGTGCCAGCAGCACAGGGAGTCAGCCCCAGCATTTT	CASSTGSQPQHF	TRBV6-5	TRBJ1-5	-	once
TGTGCCAGCAATACGCCGTTGACCGGGGAGCTGTTTTTT	CASNTPLTGELFF	TRBV12-3/TRBV12-4	TRBJ2-2	-	-
TGTGCCAGCAGTTACGTGACAGGACCGACCTACGAGCAGTACTTC	CASSYVTGPTYEQYF	TRBV6-5	TRBJ2-7	-	-
TGTGCCAGCAGCCAAACGGGACAGGGCGACATTCAGTACTTC	CASSQTGQGDIQYF	TRBV7-9	TRBJ2-4	TRBD1	-
TGTGCCAGCAGCTTTGGACAGGGAAACAGTGGCTACACCTTC	CASSFGQGNSGYTF	TRBV7-3	TRBJ1-2	TRBD1	-
TGTGCCAGCTCACCGCCAGGCGGGATACGCGCCGGGGAGCTGTTTTTT	CASSPPGGIRAGELFF	TRBV18	TRBJ2-2	-	-
TGTGCCAGTAGATTTAGCGGGGGCCGTAGCAATCAGCCCCAGCATTTT	CASRFSGGRSNQPQHF	TRBV19	TRBJ1-5	-	-
TGTGCCAGCAGCCAACAGCGGGGGTATTCAAACAATGAGCAGTTCTTC	CASSQQRGYSNNEQFF	TRBV5-6	TRBJ2-1	TRBD2	-
TGTGCCAGCTCACCGATAACAGGTTCGACCAACACCATATATTTT	CASSPITGSTNTIYF	TRBV18	TRBJ1-3	-	-
TGTGCCAGCAGCACCGGGACAGTCGGGGGATACGAGCAGTACTTC	CASSTGTVGGYEQYF	TRBV5-8	TRBJ2-7	-	-
TGTGCCAGCAGTGGGGCGGGCGCGGGCGAGCAGTACTTC	CASSGAGAGEQYF	TRBV2	TRBJ2-7	-	-
TGCGCCAGCAGCAAAGAAGGACAGGATTTTTATAATTCACCCCTCCACTTT	CASSKEGQDFYNSPLHF	TRBV5-1	TRBJ1-6	TRBD1	-
TGTGCCACCAGCACACCGGGCCGTGTGGGGGTTTCAGAGACCCAGTACTTC	CATSTPGRVGVSETQYF	TRBV15	TRBJ2-5	-	-
TGTGCCAGCAGTTTTAGCAATGGGCCGAACCACGAGCAGTACTTC	CASSFSNGPNHEQYF	TRBV11-3	TRBJ2-7	-	few
TGTGCCAGCAGCTTCCGGACAGTTTTAGGTGGAAACACCATATATTTT	CASSFRTVLGGNTIYF	TRBV11-2	TRBJ1-3	-	-
TGTGCCAGCAGTTACTCGATACAGGGCCCCTACGAGCAGTACTTC	CASSYSIQGPYEQYF	TRBV6-5	TRBJ2-7	-	-
TGTGCCAGCAGGAGCAGGGGGAACACTGAAGCTTTCTTT	CASRSRGNTEAFF	TRBV2	TRBJ1-1	-	-
TGTGCCAGCAGCCCAAGTGGGTTAGCGGGGGGGGAGAATACGCAGTATTTT	CASSPSGLAGGENTQYF	TRBV7-7	TRBJ2-3	TRBD2	-
TGTGCCAGCAGCTCCCGTATCAAGGCGAACACCGGGGAGCTGTTTTTT	CASSSRIKANTGELFF	TRBV7-2	TRBJ2-2	-	-
TGTGCCAGCAGCTTACAATTGGGACGGAACACTGAAGCTTTCTTT	CASSLQLGRNTEAFF	TRBV11-2	TRBJ1-1	-	once
TGCAGCGTTGAAGAATATGCGGGGGACACCTTC	CSVEEYAGDTF	TRBV29-1	TRBJ1-2	-	-
TGCGCCAGCAGCGAGGGACTAGCGGGGTCCGGGGAGCTGTTTTTT	CASSEGLAGSGELFF	TRBV5-1	TRBJ2-2	TRBD2	-
TGTGCCATCAGGCCCACCAGCGGGGGGGCCCGAGAGACCCAGTACTTC	CAIRPTSGGARETQYF	TRBV10-3	TRBJ2-5	TRBD2	-
TGTGCCAGCAGGGACCGACAGGGGGCTTCCTACGAGCAGTACTTC	CASRDRQGASYEQYF	TRBV6-5	TRBJ2-7	TRBD1	once
TGTGCCAGCAGCTTTGTGACAGGGGACAATGGCTACACCTTC	CASSFVTGDNGYTF	TRBV7-2	TRBJ1-2	TRBD1	once
TGTGCCAGCAGCTTTGCCCCCCGGGGCGGGTCACCCCTCCACTTT	CASSFAPRGGSPLHF	TRBV7-3	TRBJ1-6	-	-
TGTGCCAGCAGCCAAGCCCGGAGCAATCAGCCCCAGCATTTT	CASSQARSNQPQHF	TRBV3-1/TRBV3-2	TRBJ1-5	-	few
TGTGCCAGCAGTCTACGGGGGGGCCACTACAATGAGCAGTTCTTC	CASSLRGGHYNEQFF	TRBV6-5	TRBJ2-1	TRBD2	-
TGTGCCATCAGTGACGACCGGGAAGCTTTCTTT	CAISDDREAFF	TRBV10-3	TRBJ1-1	-	-
TGTGCCAGCTCGGATAGACGGGGGTCCTACAATGAGCAGTTCTTC	CASSDRRGSYNEQFF	TRBV18	TRBJ2-1	-	-
TGTGCCAGCAGACTCGGGGGCTCCTATGGCTACACCTTC	CASRLGGSYGYTF	TRBV25-1	TRBJ1-2	-	-
TGTGCCAGTAACAGGGGGCGTTGGACTGAAGCTTTCTTT	CASNRGRWTEAFF	TRBV19	TRBJ1-1	TRBD1	once
TGTGCCAGCAGCCCAAGGGGTGGGGGCACAGATACGCAGTATTTT	CASSPRGGGTDTQYF	TRBV9	TRBJ2-3	-	-
TGCGCCAGCAGCTTGGGGAGGGGAGAGACCCAGTACTTC	CASSLGRGETQYF	TRBV5-1	TRBJ2-5	-	-
TGTGCCAGCAGTCCGTTCAGGGAAACCTTCTCCTACACCTTC	CASSPFRETFSYTF	TRBV27	TRBJ1-2	-	-
TGCAGCGTAACCGGGACAGGGGGCGTAGGCGGCTACACCTTC	CSVTGTGGVGGYTF	TRBV29-1	TRBJ1-2	TRBD1	-
TGCGCCAGCAGCGGGATTGGCCCTGTGAACACCGGGGAGCTGTTTTTT	CASSGIGPVNTGELFF	TRBV5-1	TRBJ2-2	-	-
TGTGCCAGCAGTTTAGGTGGAGTGACTGAAGCTTTCTTT	CASSLGGVTEAFF	TRBV12-3/TRBV12-4	TRBJ1-1	-	-
TGTGCCAGCAGCCAAGGCGGCGACTCCTACAATGAGCAGTTCTTC	CASSQGGDSYNEQFF	TRBV4-2	TRBJ2-1	-	-
TGTGCCAGCAGCTTAGGGACACACACTAAGTCCTATAATTCACCCCTCCACTTT	CASSLGTHTKSYNSPLHF	TRBV7-2	TRBJ1-6	-	-
TGTGCCACCAGTGATTCCGGGTTAGGCACAGATACGCAGTATTTT	CATSDSGLGTDTQYF	TRBV24-1	TRBJ2-3	-	-
TGTGCCTGGAGTGTACGAGGACAAACTAACCTTAACTATGGCTACACCTTC	CAWSVRGQTNLNYGYTF	TRBV30	TRBJ1-2	-	-
TGTGCCTGGAGTGCAGGGGGACAGGGATTTTACGAGCAGTACTTC	CAWSAGGQGFYEQYF	TRBV30	TRBJ2-7	TRBD1	-